The 19 T cell receptor beta chains given below trace back to one sample, sequenced in a study of T cell responses to AZD1222 COVID-19 vaccine. The protocol was immunoSEQ multiplex PCR, while the TCRdb copy is restricted to in-frame clones and leaves out a portion. The table records some 150,000 clones, approximately 86% of them present only once. This specimen was peripheral blood, taken after recovery from COVID-19. Every receptor here comes from an adult who had recovered from COVID-19.

The chain has TRBV12-3 or TRBV12-4 and TRBJ1-1; D call uncertain. The CDR3 covers 13 residues. V was cut by 1 base and J by 4 bases, with 7 bases left in between. The CDR3 coding sequence is TGTGCCAGCAGTTTAGGGCAACTCACTGAAGCTTTCTTT. It codes for CASSLGQLTEAFF.

This chain uses TRBV5-5 with TRBJ2-7; TRBD2 might be the D (5 bases). There are 14 residues in the CDR3. Germline-derived CDR1 and CDR2 are SGHKS and YYEKEE (reference sequence). Trimming removed 0 bases from V and 4 bases from J, with 11 bases in between. The CDR3 DNA reads as TGTGCCAGCAGCTTGGAAACCGGGAATTACGAGCAGTACTTC. Translating gives CASSLETGNYEQYF.

This clone was recorded once. The chain employs TRBV5-1 and TRBJ2-7; D unclear. Germline V gene sequence: CDR1 SGHRS, CDR2 YFSETQ. The length of the CDR3 is 14 residues. Between the trimmed V and J ends, which lost 0 bases and 5 bases, there was a span of 12 bases. The DNA of the CDR3 is TGCGCCAGCAGCTTGGGGCAGACCCTAGACGAGCAGTACTTC. Translating it yields CASSLGQTLDEQYF.

The V and J genes are TRBV25-1 and TRBJ1-4; 10 bases agree with TRBD1. Trimming at V came to 8 bases and at J to 5 bases, leaving 5 bases not matched to a gene. The V gene's germline CDR1 is MGHDK and CDR2 SYGVNS. The CDR3 spans 14 residues. This CDR3 is CASARQGANEKLFF. CDR3 sequence (DNA): TGTGCCAGCGCCCGACAGGGGGCAAATGAAAAACTGTTTTTT.

The chain couples TRBV2 to TRBJ2-2, with 7 bases matching TRBD2. Germline assignment: CDR1 SNHLY and CDR2 FYNNEI. This CDR3 spans 16 amino acids. The J segment lost 1 base and the V segment lost 6 bases, leaving 8 bases of the junction unmatched. In nucleotides, the CDR3 is TGTGCCAGCAGAGAGCGGGGACTTTTGAACACCGGGGAGCTGTTTTTT. Protein product: CASRERGLLNTGELFF.

V is TRBV28 and J is TRBJ2-1, with D possibly TRBD2 on 5 matching bases. There are 15 residues in the CDR3. V was shortened by 1 base and J by 2 bases, with 9 bases between the two germline ends. CDR1 and CDR2 from the germline V gene are MDHEN and SYDVKM. The CDR3 here is CASSLSFSAYNEQFF. The CDR3 bases are TGTGCCAGCAGTTTATCGTTTAGCGCCTACAATGAGCAGTTCTTC.

The rearrangement joins TRBV19 to TRBJ1-5; TRBD1 is a possible D gene (6 bases). This CDR3 spans 14 amino acids. V was clipped by 3 bases and J by 7 bases, with 13 bases between them. CDR1 is LNHDA, CDR2 SQIVND, per germline (reference sequence). CDR3 nucleotides: TGTGCCAGTAGTATGGAGGGGGTAGACCAGCCCCAGCATTTT. Protein product: CASSMEGVDQPQHF.

This rearrangement joins TRBV4-3 to TRBJ2-1, with D possibly being TRBD1 (7 bases). This CDR3 has 15 amino acids. Trimming took 4 bases from V and 5 from J, leaving 15 bases between them. CDR1 LGHNA and CDR2 YSLEER come from the germline V gene. CDR3 sequence: CASSPGDRGDNEQFF. The CDR3 DNA reads TGCGCCAGCAGCCCGGGGGACAGAGGGGACAATGAGCAGTTCTTC.

The gene calls are TRBV19 and TRBJ1-1; tentatively, D is TRBD1 (6 bases). Trimming took off 5 bases at V and 10 bases at J, with 20 bases between the two ends. The length of the CDR3 is 14 residues. Germline CDR1 LNHDA, CDR2 SQIVND (reference sequence). Written as DNA, the CDR3 is TGTGCCAGTAGTGACCGGGACAAGGGCCGGGGAGCTTTCTTT. The encoded protein is CASSDRDKGRGAFF.

The chain is built from TRBV20-1 and TRBJ2-5; 9 bases line up with TRBD2. Germline CDR1 DFQATT, CDR2 SNEGSKA (reference sequence). Trimming at V came to 3 bases and at J to 7 bases, leaving 15 bases not matched to a gene. The CDR3 extends over 16 amino acids. The CDR3 protein is CSASTPGLAAGGTQYF. The CDR3 DNA is TGCAGTGCTAGTACCCCGGGACTAGCAGCAGGGGGGACCCAGTACTTC.

V usage is TRBV12-3 or TRBV12-4 and J usage is TRBJ1-1, with 7 positions matching TRBD1. The V gene end was trimmed by 7 bases and the J gene end by 1 base; junction bases not matched to a gene: 3. This CDR3 contains 13 residues. The DNA of the CDR3 is TGTGCCAGCAACCGACAGGGGAACACTGAAGCTTTCTTT. Translated: CASNRQGNTEAFF.

This chain joins TRBV5-1 and TRBJ2-4; D remains unclear. Germline CDR1 reads SGHRS; CDR2 reads YFSETQ. There are 15 residues in the CDR3. The V gene lost 4 bases and the J gene lost 6 bases, with 17 bases spanning the gap. The CDR3 nucleotides read TGCGCCAGCAGCCCGGACCCCTTGGGTGGAAACATTCAGTACTTC. It translates to CASSPDPLGGNIQYF.

The J gene is TRBJ2-7, the V gene TRBV6-5; no reliable D call. Germline-derived CDR1 and CDR2 are MNHEY and SVGAGI. V was pared by 7 bases and J by 0 bases, with 16 bases between. The length of the CDR3 is 15 residues. CDR3 residues: CASTREAASSYEQYF. In nucleotides, the CDR3 is TGTGCCAGCACAAGAGAGGCAGCGAGCTCCTACGAGCAGTACTTC.

This clone was detected only a few times. The genes are TRBV18 and TRBJ1-5, with 8 bases lining up with TRBD1. Germline trimming cut 2 bases from V and 6 bases from J; bases unmatched to any gene: 3. This CDR3 has 14 residues. The germline V gene encodes CDR1 KGHSH and CDR2 LQKENI. CDR3 region: CASSPDRGGQPQHF. CDR3 coding DNA: TGTGCCAGCTCACCAGACAGGGGCGGTCAGCCCCAGCATTTT.

V and J are TRBV5-5 and TRBJ2-5, with D perhaps matching TRBD2 (5 bases). The V gene's germline CDR1 is SGHKS and CDR2 YYEKEE (reference sequence). V lost 4 bases, J lost 2 bases, and 15 bases lay in between. The CDR3 has 15 amino acids. The CDR3 loop reads CASSGMGVDQETQYF. CDR3 coding DNA: TGTGCCAGCAGCGGGATGGGAGTAGATCAAGAGACCCAGTACTTC.

V is TRBV6-5 and J is TRBJ2-7, with D perhaps TRBD1 (6 bases). CDR1 is MNHEY and CDR2 is SVGAGI in the germline V gene. The germline V and J ends were trimmed by 2 bases and 6 bases, with 11 bases remaining between them. The CDR3 has 13 amino acids. CDR3 DNA sequence: TGTGCCAGCAGTTACCTAACAGGGTCCGAGCAGTACTTC. Its translation: CASSYLTGSEQYF.

The chain couples TRBV6-2 or TRBV6-3 to TRBJ1-2; D unclear. Trimming took 2 bases from V and 4 from J, leaving 14 bases between them. The CDR3 is 15 amino acids. Germline CDR1 is MNHEY and CDR2 is SVGEGT. The CDR3 loop is CASSYGGIASYGYTF. CDR3 sequence (DNA): TGTGCCAGCAGTTACGGTGGCATCGCCTCCTATGGCTACACCTTC.

The rearrangement links TRBV6-6 to TRBJ2-3; perhaps TRBD2 as D (6 bases). The CDR3 totals 15 residues. CDR1 and CDR2 (germline): MNHNY, SVGAGI (reference sequence). Trimming removed 7 bases at V and 2 bases at J, with 16 bases between. This chain's CDR3 is CASTFLAASTDTQYF. The CDR3 nucleotides read TGTGCCAGCACTTTCTTAGCGGCTTCCACAGATACGCAGTATTTT.

V usage is TRBV12-5 and J usage is TRBJ1-2, with TRBD1 matching 8 bases. CDR1 LGHNT and CDR2 FRNRAP come from the germline V gene. The ends lost 1 base at V and 4 bases at J; junction bases unmatched: 8. This CDR3 is built from 16 residues. CDR3 coding DNA: TGTGCTAGTGGTTTGGGGCCGGACAGGGAGGGCTATGGCTACACCTTC. Amino acids: CASGLGPDREGYGYTF.